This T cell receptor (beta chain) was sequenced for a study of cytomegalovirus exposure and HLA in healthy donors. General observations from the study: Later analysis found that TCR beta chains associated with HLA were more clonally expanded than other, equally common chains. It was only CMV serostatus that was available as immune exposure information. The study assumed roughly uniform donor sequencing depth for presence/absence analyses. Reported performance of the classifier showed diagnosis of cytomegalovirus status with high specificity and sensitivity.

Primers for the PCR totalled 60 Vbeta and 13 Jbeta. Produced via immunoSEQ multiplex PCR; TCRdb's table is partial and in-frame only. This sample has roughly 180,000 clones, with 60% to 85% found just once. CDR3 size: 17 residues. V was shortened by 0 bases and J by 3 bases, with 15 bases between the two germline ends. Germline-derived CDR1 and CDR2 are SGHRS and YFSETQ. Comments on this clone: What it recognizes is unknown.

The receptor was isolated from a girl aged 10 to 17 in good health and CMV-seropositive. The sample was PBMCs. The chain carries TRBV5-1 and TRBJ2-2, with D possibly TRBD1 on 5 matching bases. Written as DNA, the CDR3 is TGCGCCAGCAGCTTGGTCCCTATAGGGGTGGACACCGGGGAGCTGTTTTTT. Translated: CASSLVPIGVDTGELFF.